The rows below give T cell receptor beta chains drawn from one sample of a study of cytomegalovirus exposure and HLA in healthy donors. Generated by immunoSEQ multiplex PCR, the TCRdb table keeps only in-frame clones and is missing some. The sample comprises roughly 130,000 clones, 55% to 75% of which are singletons, and 1.5% to 2% rests with the top ten. Source material: PBMCs. Receptors originate from a young man in good health and CMV-seropositive. Both conserved end residues are part of each CDR3. A D gene is named only where the DNA matches it firmly. Some rows mark clone size as missing; the rest say once, few, many or name a class of expanded clone.

TRBJ1-1 | TRBV29-1 | . | . | CSGNRNTEAFF | TGCAGCGGCAACAGGAACACTGAAGCTTTCTTT
TRBJ2-5 | TRBV5-1 | . | once | CASSPAGPVWETQYF | TGCGCCAGCAGCCCGGCAGGGCCCGTTTGGGAGACCCAGTACTTC
TRBJ2-2 | TRBV2 | TRBD1 | once | CASSEFPGGTGELFF | TGTGCCAGCAGTGAGTTTCCAGGGGGCACCGGGGAGCTGTTTTTT
TRBJ2-1 | TRBV28 | TRBD2 | . | CASSLQAGGSYNEQFF | TGTGCCAGCAGTCTCCAAGCGGGAGGATCATACAATGAGCAGTTCTTC
TRBJ2-5 | TRBV10-3 | TRBD2 | . | CAISEILAGGSYQETQYF | TGTGCCATCAGTGAGATACTAGCGGGAGGGTCGTACCAAGAGACCCAGTACTTC
TRBJ2-7 | TRBV2 | TRBD2 | . | CASTRTSGEQYF | TGTGCCAGCACCCGGACTAGCGGTGAGCAGTACTTC
TRBJ2-3 | TRBV6-5 | TRBD2 | few | CASSYRGGGKLNTQYF | TGTGCCAGCAGTTACCGGGGGGGAGGGAAACTAAATACGCAGTATTTT
TRBJ1-1 | TRBV5-1 | . | . | CASKEDGSYTEASF | TGCGCCAGCAAGGAGGACGGATCCTACACTGAAGCTTCCTTT
TRBJ2-3 | TRBV20-1 | . | . | CRAVNGDTQYF | TGCAGGGCCGTAAACGGGGATACGCAGTATTTT
TRBJ2-5 | TRBV10-1 | TRBD1 | . | CASRLRTGPEETQYF | TGCGCCAGCAGACTTCGGACAGGGCCCGAAGAGACCCAGTACTTC
TRBJ2-1 | TRBV10-2 | TRBD2 | . | CASRNIAGASYNEQFF | TGCGCCAGCAGGAATATAGCGGGAGCATCCTACAATGAGCAGTTCTTC
TRBJ1-1 | TRBV4-1 | . | . | CASSPRHRVLNTEAFF | TGCGCCAGCAGCCCAAGGCACAGGGTTTTGAACACTGAAGCTTTCTTT
TRBJ2-1 | TRBV7-9 | TRBD2 | few | CASSYGPSGYNEQFF | TGTGCCAGCAGCTACGGGCCTAGCGGCTACAATGAGCAGTTCTTC
TRBJ2-5 | TRBV25-1 | . | . | CASSDYREETQYF | TGTGCCAGCAGTGACTACAGGGAAGAGACCCAGTACTTC
TRBJ2-3 | TRBV6-5 | . | . | CASSQLNYNTQYF | TGTGCCAGCAGCCAGCTTAACTACAATACGCAGTATTTT
TRBJ2-1 | TRBV10-3 | . | . | CAISEKGNEQFF | TGTGCCATCAGTGAAAAGGGGAATGAGCAGTTCTTC
TRBJ2-1 | TRBV5-1 | . | few | CASSFQGVVNEQFF | TGCGCCAGCAGCTTCCAAGGAGTGGTTAATGAGCAGTTCTTC
TRBJ2-3 | TRBV7-8 | . | . | CASSLGSLQRGPGDTQYF | TGTGCCAGCAGCTTAGGGTCATTACAGCGAGGGCCAGGTGATACGCAGTATTTT
TRBJ2-7 | TRBV6-1 | . | . | CASSEFSNTIYEQYF | TGTGCCAGCAGTGAATTCTCGAACACGATATACGAGCAGTACTTC
TRBJ2-1 | TRBV28 | TRBD2 | . | CASSSPSSGLADEQFF | TGTGCCAGCAGTTCCCCCAGCTCCGGACTAGCCGATGAGCAGTTCTTC
TRBJ1-2 | TRBV11-2 | . | . | CASSSTGTLTSAYTF | TGTGCCAGCAGCTCAACCGGGACACTGACTTCGGCCTACACCTTC
TRBJ2-3 | TRBV6-1 | TRBD2 | . | CASSGLSSGRTDTQYF | TGTGCCAGCAGTGGGCTATCTAGCGGGAGAACAGATACGCAGTATTTT
TRBJ2-3 | TRBV27 | . | . | CASSSLQGPDTQYF | TGTGCCAGCAGTTCATTACAGGGACCAGATACGCAGTATTTT
TRBJ1-4 | TRBV15 | . | . | CATSRAGRTRVDEKLFF | TGTGCCACCAGCAGAGCCGGACGGACCAGGGTTGATGAAAAACTGTTTTTT
TRBJ1-5 | TRBV19 | TRBD1 | . | CASSAPRQGGNQPQHF | TGTGCCAGTAGTGCCCCCCGACAGGGTGGCAATCAGCCCCAGCATTTT
TRBJ2-1 | TRBV18 | . | few | CASSPASTQGTGEQFF | TGTGCCAGCTCACCGGCTAGCACACAGGGCACAGGGGAGCAGTTCTTC
TRBJ1-1 | TRBV7-9 | TRBD1 | few | CASSPGTGFWDTEAFF | TGTGCCAGCAGCCCCGGGACAGGGTTTTGGGACACTGAAGCTTTCTTT
TRBJ2-2 | TRBV6-1 | . | few | CASKRSQSNTGELFF | TGTGCCAGCAAGCGTAGCCAGTCAAACACCGGGGAGCTGTTTTTT
TRBJ1-2 | TRBV5-1 | . | . | CASSPDSPGGYTF | TGCGCCAGCAGTCCGGACAGCCCGGGAGGCTACACCTTC
TRBJ2-3 | TRBV19 | . | once | CASRVLDWDTDTQYF | TGTGCCAGTAGAGTGCTGGACTGGGACACAGATACGCAGTATTTT
TRBJ2-7 | TRBV7-6 | . | . | CASSLWPRVSSYEQYF | TGTGCCAGCAGCTTATGGCCCCGGGTCAGCTCCTACGAGCAGTACTTC
TRBJ1-5 | TRBV4-1 | . | . | CASSQNRQGGNQPQHF | TGCGCCAGCAGCCAGAATCGCCAGGGTGGCAATCAGCCCCAGCATTTT
TRBJ1-1 | TRBV28 | . | . | CASTLPGAVWSEAFF | TGTGCCAGCACCCTGCCAGGGGCGGTGTGGTCTGAAGCTTTCTTT
TRBJ1-1 | TRBV6-5 | TRBD1 | . | CASSTGGGRPEAFF | TGTGCCAGCAGTACAGGGGGCGGACGACCCGAAGCTTTCTTT
TRBJ2-1 | TRBV9 | TRBD2 | . | CASSPDGGRYNEQFF | TGTGCCAGCAGCCCAGACGGGGGGAGGTACAATGAGCAGTTCTTC
TRBJ2-3 | TRBV11-2 | . | . | CASSADSPDTQYF | TGTGCCAGCAGCGCGGACTCGCCGGATACGCAGTATTTT
TRBJ2-1 | TRBV6-4 | . | . | CASSAILGRSYNEQFF | TGTGCCAGCAGTGCAATTTTAGGCAGGTCCTACAATGAGCAGTTCTTC
TRBJ1-5 | TRBV6-5 | TRBD1 | . | CASRLYGTAGGPQHF | TGTGCCAGCAGGCTATACGGGACAGCAGGAGGGCCCCAGCATTTT
TRBJ2-3 | TRBV5-8 | TRBD2 | few | CASSSKRGGATDTQYF | TGTGCCAGCAGCTCAAAGCGGGGGGGGGCCACAGATACGCAGTATTTT
TRBJ1-3 | TRBV6-6 | TRBD1 | . | CASTGGAAGNTIYF | TGTGCCAGCACAGGGGGCGCCGCCGGAAACACCATATATTTT
TRBJ1-4 | TRBV5-5 | TRBD1 | . | CASSGDRGEKLFF | TGTGCCAGCAGCGGCGACAGGGGGGAAAAACTGTTTTTT
TRBJ1-3 | TRBV2 | . | . | CASRDRPSSGNTIYF | TGTGCCAGCAGGGACAGACCGAGCTCTGGAAACACCATATATTTT
TRBJ2-3 | TRBV21-1 | . | . | CASSNRVKGDTQYF | TGTGCCAGCAGCAACAGGGTGAAGGGCGATACGCAGTATTTT
TRBJ2-7 | TRBV11-2 | . | . | CASSLDHRTYEQYF | TGTGCCAGCAGCTTAGATCACAGGACCTACGAGCAGTACTTC
TRBJ1-1 | TRBV9 | . | once | CASSAHTEGTEAFF | TGTGCCAGCAGCGCCCACACCGAGGGCACTGAAGCTTTCTTT
TRBJ2-7 | TRBV11-3 | . | few | CASSLAGEGEQYF | TGTGCCAGCAGCTTAGCGGGAGAGGGCGAGCAGTACTTC
TRBJ1-1 | TRBV7-6 | TRBD1 | . | CASSVGTASNTEAFF | TGTGCCAGCAGCGTAGGGACAGCCTCGAACACTGAAGCTTTCTTT
TRBJ2-5 | TRBV20-1 | . | . | CSATRELIQYF | TGCAGTGCTACACGAGAACTGATCCAGTACTTC
TRBJ2-7 | TRBV7-3 | TRBD2 | . | CASSPPGRAYEQYF | TGTGCCAGCAGCCCCCCGGGGAGGGCCTACGAGCAGTACTTC
TRBJ2-1 | TRBV5-4 | TRBD2 | . | CASSFLAGEGEQFF | TGTGCCAGCAGCTTCCTAGCGGGAGAAGGTGAGCAGTTCTTC
TRBJ2-2 | TRBV11-3 | . | . | CASSLGPQVSGGELFF | TGTGCCAGCAGCTTAGGTCCACAGGTCTCGGGCGGGGAGCTGTTTTTT
TRBJ1-2 | TRBV6-1 | . | . | CASSDQARNYGYTF | TGTGCCAGCAGTGATCAGGCCCGAAACTATGGCTACACCTTC
TRBJ2-7 | TRBV6-5 | TRBD2 | few | CASSSSLAGVSYEQYF | TGTGCCAGCAGTTCTTCACTAGCGGGAGTATCCTACGAGCAGTACTTC
TRBJ2-1 | TRBV27 | . | few | CASSSATRTDPYNEQFF | TGTGCCAGCAGTTCGGCCACCAGGACAGATCCCTACAATGAGCAGTTCTTC
TRBJ1-3 | TRBV5-4 | TRBD1 | . | CASSYDPGTGISGNTIYF | TGTGCCAGCAGCTATGATCCCGGGACAGGGATCTCTGGAAACACCATATATTTT
TRBJ1-2 | TRBV7-9 | TRBD1 | . | CASSEQGFYGYTF | TGTGCCAGCAGCGAACAGGGGTTCTATGGCTACACCTTC
TRBJ2-3 | TRBV6-4 | TRBD2 | . | CASSDRSGGGTDTQYF | TGTGCCAGCAGTGACCGTTCGGGGGGGGGCACAGATACGCAGTATTTT
TRBJ2-3 | TRBV13 | . | few | CASSPDGSGRGTDTQYF | TGTGCCAGCAGCCCCGACGGCAGCGGTCGTGGCACAGATACGCAGTATTTT
TRBJ2-7 | TRBV18 | . | . | CASSPPGGLLYEQYF | TGTGCCAGCTCACCACCGGGGGGGCTCCTCTACGAGCAGTACTTC
TRBJ2-1 | TRBV9 | . | few | CASSAARTPYNEQFF | TGTGCCAGCAGCGCTGCCCGGACTCCCTACAATGAGCAGTTCTTC